The 14 T cell receptor beta chains given below trace back to one sample, sequenced in a study of blood T cell repertoires in COVID-19 (TCRdb year 2020). Libraries were made using the immunoSEQ multiplex PCR assay. In TCRdb, the immuneACCESS table is reduced to in-frame sequences with V and J assigned. These tables do not hold every clone; where another copy was compared, an unresolved V gene accounts for under half, and the others remain unexplained. The sample table holds roughly 190,000 clones, of which roughly 77% were seen once. Of the sample, about 15% falls within the top ten clones. What was sequenced was PBMCs or T cells enriched from blood (not recorded which). Every receptor here comes from a woman between 45 and 65 years old with acute COVID-19.

This chain connects TRBV6-6 to TRBJ1-6; 10 nucleotides agree with TRBD1. The length of the CDR3 is 12 residues. The germline V gene encodes CDR1 MNHNY and CDR2 SVGAGI (reference sequence). The junction had 0 bases not matched to a gene; V was cut back by 6 bases and J by 10 bases. Here the CDR3 reads CASRDRGSPLHF. The CDR3 DNA is TGTGCCAGCAGGGACAGGGGGTCACCCCTCCACTTT.

The J gene is TRBJ1-1, the V gene TRBV5-6; TRBD1 matches 7 bases. Germline assignment: CDR1 SGHDT and CDR2 YYEEEE. V lost 3 bases to trimming and J lost 6 bases; unmatched junction nucleotides: 8. The CDR3 contains 14 residues. The CDR3: CASSSGQVLAEAFF. The CDR3 bases are TGTGCCAGCAGCTCAGGACAGGTTCTCGCTGAAGCTTTCTTT. Drawing the rest from reference TRBV5-6 and TRBJ1-1, the complete variable domain is DAGVTQSPTHLIKTRGQQVTLRCSPKSGHDTVSWYQQALGQGPQFIFQYYEEEERQRGNFPDRFSGHQFPNYSSELNVNALLLGDSALYLCASSSGQVLAEAFFGQGTRLTVV.

The chain links TRBV2 to TRBJ1-6, with D maybe TRBD1 (6 bases). The CDR3 is 15 residues long. The V and J ends lost 7 bases and 10 bases respectively, with 20 bases between them. The germline CDR1 and CDR2 sequences are SNHLY and FYNNEI. The CDR3 sequence is CASIRGNRVGSPLHF. The CDR3 bases are TGTGCCAGCATAAGGGGTAACAGGGTAGGATCACCCCTCCACTTT.

The chain carries TRBV27 and TRBJ2-5; 10 nucleotides match TRBD1. The J segment lost 2 bases and the V segment lost 6 bases, leaving 9 bases of the junction unmatched. From germline, CDR1 is MNHEY and CDR2 SMNVEV (reference sequence). The CDR3 has 16 amino acids. The CDR3 DNA sequence: TGTGCCAGCAGCCAAGGGACAGGGGTGGGGCAAGAGACCCAGTACTTC. It translates to CASSQGTGVGQETQYF.

The rearrangement joins TRBV19 to TRBJ1-4; D gene ambiguous. V was shortened by 6 bases and J by 7 bases, with 12 bases between the two germline ends. This CDR3 has 13 residues. Germline V lookup: CDR1 LNHDA, CDR2 SQIVND (reference sequence). Here the CDR3 DNA reads TGTGCCAGTAGAATGCGAGGAAGTGAAAAACTGTTTTTT. It yields the protein CASRMRGSEKLFF.

The rearrangement uses TRBV5-3 and TRBJ1-5, with 7 bases fitting TRBD1. TRBV5-3 is an ORF; its function is uncertain. V was pared by 5 bases and J by 0 bases, with 11 bases of the junction left unmatched. The CDR3 runs 17 residues. The CDR3 loop is CARRVWDSFYSNQPQHF. The CDR3 DNA is TGTGCCAGAAGAGTCTGGGACAGTTTCTATAGCAATCAGCCCCAGCATTTT.

The chain employs TRBV7-2 and TRBJ1-2; D unclear. Deletions cut 2 bases from V and 8 bases from J, with 15 bases between. The CDR3 has 14 residues. CDR1 and CDR2 from the germline V gene are SGHTA and FQGNSA. In DNA, the CDR3 is TGTGCCAGCAGCTTAAGGACCCCGGGAGGGGGCTACACCTTC. Translated: CASSLRTPGGGYTF.

The CDR3 bases are TGTGCCAGCAGTGCGGACAGACGAGGTGGCTACACCTTC. Residues: CASSADRRGGYTF. The rearrangement links TRBV12-3 or TRBV12-4 to TRBJ1-2; D possibly corresponds to TRBD1 (6 bases). The CDR3 totals 13 residues. With 5 bases removed from V and 7 bases from J, the gap between germline ends came to 14 bases.

The chain carries TRBV6-2 or TRBV6-3 and TRBJ1-1, with D uncertain. Trimming left V 4 bases short and J 5 bases short, with 11 bases between. Germline lookup yields CDR1 MNHEY and CDR2 SVGEGT. The CDR3 contains 13 residues. The CDR3 here is CASSWGTGTEAFF. CDR3 DNA: TGTGCCAGCAGTTGGGGTACGGGGACTGAAGCTTTCTTT.

This clone was recorded once. The gene calls are TRBV3-1 (or the pseudogene TRBV3-2) and TRBJ1-2; no clear D. V lost 3 bases to trimming and J lost 7 bases, with 12 bases between them. This CDR3 spans 13 amino acids. Germline CDR1 reads LGHDT; CDR2 reads YNNKEL (reference sequence). CDR3 region: CASSQDSLIGYTF. Written as DNA, the CDR3 is TGTGCCAGCAGCCAGGACTCACTTATTGGCTACACCTTC.

V and J are TRBV14 and TRBJ2-5, with a possible D match to TRBD2 (6 bases). Germline CDR1 SGHDN, CDR2 FVKESK. The V end was cut by 2 bases, the J end by 5 bases, with 18 bases between. There are 16 residues in the CDR3. The CDR3 nucleotides read TGTGCCAGCAGCCAACGTTTTGCGGGGTCAGTGGAGACCCAGTACTTC. Amino acids: CASSQRFAGSVETQYF.

The J gene is TRBJ1-1, the V gene TRBV11-3; perhaps TRBD1 as D (5 bases). CDR3 length equals 13 residues. V gave up 0 bases and J gave up 7 bases, with 9 bases separating them. In germline, CDR1 is SGHNT, CDR2 YENEEA. The CDR3 region is CASSLDSRDEAFF. The DNA for the CDR3 is TGTGCCAGCAGCTTAGATAGCAGGGATGAAGCTTTCTTT.

This clone was observed a single time. This chain connects TRBV3-1 (or the pseudogene TRBV3-2) to TRBJ1-1; D gene unclear. CDR3 length: 15 amino acids. Germline CDR1 reads LGHDT; CDR2 reads YNNKEL (reference sequence). V shed 1 base and J shed 0 bases, with 9 bases lying between them. CDR3 bases: TGTGCCAGCAGCCAAGGAGGCCTCATGAACACTGAAGCTTTCTTT. As protein: CASSQGGLMNTEAFF.

This rearrangement joins TRBV6-5 to TRBJ2-3; 9 bases match TRBD1. V dropped 6 bases and J dropped 3; count of bases not matched to a gene: 7. Germline V gene lookup returns CDR1 MNHEY and CDR2 SVGAGI. The CDR3 totals 15 residues. The CDR3 protein is CASRNRGRSTDTQYF. CDR3 bases: TGTGCCAGCAGGAACAGGGGGCGCAGTACAGATACGCAGTATTTT.